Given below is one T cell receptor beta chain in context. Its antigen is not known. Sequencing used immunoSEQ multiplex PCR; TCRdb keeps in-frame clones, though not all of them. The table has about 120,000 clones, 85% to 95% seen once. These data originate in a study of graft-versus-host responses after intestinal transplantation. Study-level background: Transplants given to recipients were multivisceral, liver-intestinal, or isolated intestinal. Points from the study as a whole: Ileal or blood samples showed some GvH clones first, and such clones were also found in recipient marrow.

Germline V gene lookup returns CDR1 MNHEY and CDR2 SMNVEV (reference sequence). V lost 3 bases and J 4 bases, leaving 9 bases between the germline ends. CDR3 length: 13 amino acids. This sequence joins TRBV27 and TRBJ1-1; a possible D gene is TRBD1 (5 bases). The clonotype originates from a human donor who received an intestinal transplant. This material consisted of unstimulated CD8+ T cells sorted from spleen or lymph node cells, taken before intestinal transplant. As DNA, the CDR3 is TGTGCCAGCAGTTTCACGGGGCTCACTGAAGCTTTCTTT. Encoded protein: CASSFTGLTEAFF.